Shown below are 26 T cell receptor beta chains from a single sample sequenced in a study of response to subunit inactivated influenza vaccine (dated by TCRdb to the late 2010s). Library method: RT-PCR. The instrument was an Illumina HiSeq 2500. TCRdb trimmed public reads at Q25 via fastp, called clones via MiXCR and kept in-frame beta chains. Merged by CDR3 protein, the rows form single entries marked with the most common genes and DNA. The sample table lists more than 400,000 distinct CDR3 sequences, less than 7.5% of them with a count of one. The ten top clones hold less than 15% of the sample. The sample was PBMCs from blood, taken less than 25 months after vaccination. These receptors originate from a man between 50 and 70 years old who received an inactivated influenza vaccine. Donor details come from another sample of the same person, matched by shared clones.

This clonotype was seen ten or more times. The chain joins TRBV4-3 to TRBJ2-4; 9 bases fit TRBD2. The germline CDR1 and CDR2 sequences are LGHNA and YSLEER. V was pared by 2 bases and J by 6 bases, with 8 bases of the junction left unmatched. CDR3 length equals 16 residues. The CDR3 region has the DNA TGCGCCAGCAGCCAATTAGCGGGAGAAAGCTTAAACATTCAGTACTTC. This gives the protein CASSQLAGESLNIQYF.

To note about this clonotype: Mismatch with germline at one junction end may stem from a read error. The chain combines TRBV20-1 with TRBJ2-1; D unclear. The CDR3 sequence is 16 residues long. From germline, CDR1 is DFQATT and CDR2 SNEGSKA (reference sequence). CDR3 amino acids: CCARSPRTPQYNEQFF. The CDR3 nucleotides are TGCTGTGCTAGGTCGCCGCGGACCCCCCAGTACAATGAGCAGTTCTTC.

This clonotype has just a few counts. The chain links TRBV10-3 to TRBJ2-2; 9 bases line up with TRBD2. Trimming took 3 bases from V and 7 from J; bases not matched to a gene: 9. The CDR3 loop spans 16 amino acids. In germline, CDR1 is ENHRY, CDR2 SYGVKD. The DNA for the CDR3 is TGTGCCATCAGTGATTCGCGGGGGGGCCCGTTCGGGGAGCTGTTTTTT. Amino acid sequence: CAISDSRGGPFGELFF.

This rearrangement joins TRBV19 to TRBJ2-2; possible D gene TRBD2, 6 bases. V was clipped by 4 bases and J by 4 bases, with 13 bases between them. The CDR3 covers 15 residues. In germline, CDR1 is LNHDA, CDR2 SQIVND (reference sequence). The CDR3 coding sequence is TGTGCCAGTAGTACCCTGACTAGGAGCACCGGGGAGCTGTTTTTT. It is translated as CASSTLTRSTGELFF.

The chain has TRBV4-2 and TRBJ2-7, with D perhaps TRBD2 (5 bases). CDR1 and CDR2 from the germline V gene are LGHNA and YNFKEQ. The ends were cut back, 0 bases at V and 2 bases at J, with 11 bases in the middle. The CDR3 has 15 amino acids. CDR3 sequence reads: CASSQDLASPYEQYF. The CDR3 nucleotides read TGTGCCAGCAGCCAAGATTTAGCGTCCCCCTACGAGCAGTACTTC.

The gene calls are TRBV7-2 and TRBJ1-2; TRBD1 aligns across 8 bases. The V gene's germline CDR1 is SGHTA and CDR2 FQGNSA. V lost 5 bases to trimming and J lost 2 bases; unmatched junction nucleotides: 13. The length of the CDR3 is 17 residues. CDR3 sequence: CASSTIAGGESNYGYTF. CDR3 DNA: TGTGCCAGCAGCACGATCGCAGGGGGCGAGTCGAACTATGGCTACACCTTC.

The sample holds many counts of this clonotype. V gene TRBV5-1 combines with J gene TRBJ2-7; tentative D call: TRBD1 (5 bases). Per the germline V gene, CDR1 is SGHRS and CDR2 is YFSETQ. CDR3 length equals 15 residues. Trimming removed 4 bases from V and 4 bases from J, with 18 bases in between. In DNA form, the CDR3 reads TGCGCCAGCAGCCCGGCTGGTCAGGGCCCGTACGAGCAGTACTTC. Amino acids: CASSPAGQGPYEQYF. Combining the CDR3 with reference TRBV5-1 and TRBJ2-7 gives the whole variable domain KAGVTQTPRYLIKTRGQQVTLSCSPISGHRSVSWYQQTPGQGLQFLFEYFSETQRNKGNFPGRFSGRQFSNSRSEMNVSTLELGDSALYLCASSPAGQGPYEQYFGPGTRLTVT.

This clonotype came up a few times. This chain links TRBV29-1 with TRBJ1-2; D gene ambiguous. With 3 bases removed from V and 2 bases from J, the gap between germline ends came to 10 bases. CDR3 length: 13 amino acids. Germline V gene data show CDR1 as SQVTM and CDR2 as ANQGSEA. CDR3 sequence: CSVDKSGNYGYTF. The DNA of the CDR3 is TGCAGCGTTGATAAAAGCGGGAACTATGGCTACACCTTC.

The chain joins TRBV7-9 to TRBJ2-1; 8 nucleotides line up with TRBD2. V gave up 4 bases and J gave up 9 bases; unmatched junction bases: 5. The CDR3 spans 13 residues. Germline lookup yields CDR1 SEHNR and CDR2 FQNEAQ (reference sequence). In DNA form, the CDR3 reads TGTGCCAGCAGCTCTAGCGGGCGCGTTGAGCAGTTCTTC. Amino acids: CASSSSGRVEQFF.

Only a few counts were recorded for this clonotype. The chain uses TRBV4-1 and TRBJ2-5, with D perhaps TRBD2 (6 bases). Trimming stripped 4 bases from V and 5 bases from J, with 14 bases between. This CDR3 comprises 14 residues. Germline lookup yields CDR1 MGHRA and CDR2 YSYEKL. CDR3 sequence reads: CASSPAGGRETQYF. The CDR3 coding sequence is TGCGCCAGCAGCCCAGCCGGGGGTCGGGAGACCCAGTACTTC.

The chain recombines TRBV7-9 with TRBJ1-2; TRBD1 matches at 8 bases. Per germline, CDR1 SEHNR and CDR2 FQNEAQ (reference sequence). The CDR3 has 15 residues. V dropped 3 bases and J dropped 3; count of bases not matched to a gene: 6. The CDR3 sequence: CASSFRTGSDYGYTF. In DNA, the CDR3 is TGTGCCAGCAGCTTCCGGACAGGGAGTGACTATGGCTACACCTTC.

This clonotype was recorded at least ten times. The chain is built from TRBV3-1 and TRBJ2-3; D possibly corresponds to TRBD2 (5 bases). Germline V lookup: CDR1 LGHDT, CDR2 YNNKEL (reference sequence). The ends were cut back, 4 bases at V and 0 bases at J, with 11 bases in the middle. CDR3 length equals 15 residues. In DNA, the CDR3 is TGTGCCAGCAGCCGGAGCGGACCTAGCACAGATACGCAGTATTTT. Translation: CASSRSGPSTDTQYF.

V and J are TRBV5-1 and TRBJ2-1, with 8 bases that match TRBD1. Germline lookup yields CDR1 SGHRS and CDR2 YFSETQ. The V segment lost 0 bases and the J segment 7 bases; nucleotides outside the gene matches: 6. This CDR3 contains 15 residues. CDR3 protein: CASSLEQGAVNEQFF. CDR3 in DNA: TGCGCCAGCAGCTTGGAGCAGGGGGCCGTGAATGAGCAGTTCTTC.

This clonotype has more than one count but fewer than ten. The chain is built from TRBV20-1 and TRBJ2-3; 11 bases are a match to TRBD1. The germline V gene encodes CDR1 DFQATT and CDR2 SNEGSKA (reference sequence). The ends lost 2 bases at V and 4 bases at J; junction bases unmatched: 5. There are 15 residues in the CDR3. CDR3 sequence: CSARPGQGEPDTQYF. CDR3 DNA sequence: TGCAGTGCTAGACCGGGACAGGGGGAACCAGATACGCAGTATTTT.

This clonotype was detected a few times. The chain combines TRBV7-9 with TRBJ2-4; TRBD2 might be the D (6 bases). CDR3 length equals 17 residues. With 6 bases removed from V and 0 bases from J, the gap between germline ends came to 18 bases. CDR1 is SEHNR and CDR2 is FQNEAQ in the germline V gene (reference sequence). CDR3 loop: CASRPIGLKLAKNIQYF. As DNA, the CDR3 is TGTGCCAGCAGACCTATCGGACTAAAATTAGCCAAAAACATTCAGTACTTC.

This clonotype has a handful of counts. The V call is TRBV7-3, the J call TRBJ2-5, with D possibly TRBD2 on 6 matching bases. Germline V gene lookup returns CDR1 SGHTA and CDR2 FQGTGA. This CDR3 comprises 14 residues. The V gene lost 3 bases and the J gene lost 5 bases, with 13 bases spanning the gap. The CDR3 region is CASSLTAGMETQYF. In DNA form, the CDR3 reads TGTGCCAGCAGCTTGACGGCGGGGATGGAGACCCAGTACTTC.

The rearrangement links TRBV27 to TRBJ2-5; TRBD2 might be the D (6 bases). The CDR3 runs 14 residues. V lost 6 bases and J 3 bases, leaving 14 bases between the germline ends. The germline V gene encodes CDR1 MNHEY and CDR2 SMNVEV (reference sequence). The CDR3 nucleotides are TGTGCCAGCAGGGATATGGGGGGAAAAGAGACCCAGTACTTC. It encodes CASRDMGGKETQYF.

The sample holds a few counts of this clonotype. This chain links TRBV12-3 or TRBV12-4 with TRBJ2-7, with TRBD2 identical over 7 bases. V lost 2 bases to trimming and J lost 5 bases; unmatched junction nucleotides: 3. The CDR3 loop spans 13 amino acids. The CDR3 coding sequence is TGTGCCAGCAGTTTAAAGGGAGGGAACGAGCAGTACTTC. Its protein is CASSLKGGNEQYF.

This clonotype showed up many times. The chain recombines TRBV10-3 with TRBJ2-5, with 8 bases matching TRBD1. With V trimmed by 7 bases and J by 1 base, 2 bases remained unmatched. This CDR3 region has 13 residues. Germline CDR1 and CDR2: ENHRY and SYGVKD. The CDR3 DNA sequence: TGTGCCATCAAGCAGGGGGCCCAAGAGACCCAGTACTTC. Translating gives CAIKQGAQETQYF.

This clonotype was counted only a few times. The chain carries TRBV20-1 and TRBJ2-5; D might be TRBD2 (5 bases). Germline CDR1 reads DFQATT; CDR2 reads SNEGSKA (reference sequence). V was shortened by 3 bases and J by 5 bases, with 16 bases between the two germline ends. The CDR3 extends over 14 amino acids. This chain's CDR3 is CSASRWEWRETQYF. The CDR3 region has the DNA TGCAGTGCTAGTAGGTGGGAGTGGCGGGAGACCCAGTACTTC.

This clonotype was seen a handful of times. V and J are TRBV4-2 and TRBJ1-2; no clear D gene. Deletions cut 6 bases from V and 6 bases from J, with 14 bases between. There are 13 residues in the CDR3. Germline-derived CDR1 and CDR2 are LGHNA and YNFKEQ. CDR3 sequence reads: CASRVHLEDGYTF. CDR3 coding DNA: TGTGCCAGCAGGGTCCATTTGGAGGATGGCTACACCTTC.

This chain uses TRBV7-2 with TRBJ1-5, with D possibly TRBD1 on 6 matching bases. V lost 0 bases and J 8 bases, leaving 17 bases between the germline ends. Looked up from germline, CDR1 is SGHTA and CDR2 is FQGNSA. The CDR3 totals 16 residues. The CDR3 loop is CASSLARAGVGEPQHF. The CDR3, as DNA: TGTGCCAGCAGCTTAGCGCGGGCAGGGGTTGGGGAGCCCCAGCATTTT.

This clonotype appeared many times. The chain links TRBV28 to TRBJ1-2, with D maybe TRBD1 (5 bases). Germline V gene sequence: CDR1 MDHEN, CDR2 SYDVKM. The CDR3 is 15 residues long. V was clipped by 5 bases and J by 4 bases, with 17 bases between them. The CDR3 nucleotides read TGTGCCAGCAGTACGGACATCACTTACATCTATGGCTACACCTTC. Translated: CASSTDITYIYGYTF.

A few counts support this clonotype. The CDR3 nucleotides are TGTGCCAGCAGTCCCGGATACGGAGGGGCTTTCTTT. This codes for CASSPGYGGAFF. This chain joins TRBV28 and TRBJ1-1, with D uncertain. The CDR3 consists of 12 residues. Germline V gene lookup returns CDR1 MDHEN and CDR2 SYDVKM. V was pared by 5 bases and J by 11 bases, with 15 bases between.

This clonotype was seen a few times. V usage is TRBV5-6 and J usage is TRBJ2-1; tentatively, D is TRBD2 (7 bases). The CDR3 runs 15 residues. Trimming stripped 4 bases from V and 3 bases from J, with 14 bases between. The germline gives CDR1 SGHDT, CDR2 YYEEEE. The CDR3 reads CASSERGANYNEQFF. In DNA, the CDR3 is TGTGCCAGCAGCGAACGGGGGGCTAACTACAATGAGCAGTTCTTC.

The V call is TRBV24-1, the J call TRBJ2-1; TRBD1 aligns across 9 bases. The germline gives CDR1 KGHDR, CDR2 SFDVKD. The junction had 13 bases not matched to a gene; V was cut back by 4 bases and J by 10 bases. The CDR3 contains 16 residues. CDR3 in amino acids: CATSDPTGGLWGEQFF. CDR3 DNA sequence: TGTGCCACCAGTGACCCCACAGGGGGCTTGTGGGGCGAGCAGTTCTTC.